The 20 T cell receptor beta chains listed next were all sequenced from one sample in a study of OX40 agonist ivuxolimab in advanced cancers. Sequenced by immunoSEQ multiplex PCR; TCRdb stores in-frame clones only, minus some. The data hold tens of thousands of clones, with 75% to 85% observed a single time. The sequenced sample was CD4+ or CD8+ T cells sorted from blood, obtained in a trial of the OX40 agonist ivuxolimab. These receptors were obtained from an adult with an advanced solid tumor such as melanoma, head and neck, liver or kidney cancer.

The chain recombines TRBV12-5 with TRBJ2-1; TRBD2 matches at 8 bases. The CDR3 totals 16 residues. The V gene's germline CDR1 is LGHNT and CDR2 FRNRAP. V shed 3 bases and J 7 bases; nucleotides not matched to a gene: 11. Here the CDR3 reads CASGFTLSGSINEQFF. The CDR3 coding sequence is TGTGCTAGTGGTTTTACTCTCAGCGGGAGTATTAATGAGCAGTTCTTC.

This chain connects TRBV19 to TRBJ2-1; 7 positions agree with TRBD1. The germline V gene encodes CDR1 LNHDA and CDR2 SQIVND (reference sequence). The ends lost 5 bases at V and 3 bases at J; junction bases unmatched: 13. The CDR3 is made up of 17 amino acids. As DNA, the CDR3 is TGTGCCAGTAGTGCCCTACAGGGGTTTGGCGTCTACAATGAGCAGTTCTTC. Residues: CASSALQGFGVYNEQFF. Using reference TRBV19 and TRBJ2-1 for the parts outside the CDR3, the full variable domain is DGGITQSPKYLFRKEGQNVTLSCEQNLNHDAMYWYRQDPGQGLRLIYYSQIVNDFQKGDIAEGYSVSREKKESFPLTVTSAQKNPTAFYLCASSALQGFGVYNEQFFGPGTRLTVL.

The V gene is TRBV9, the J gene TRBJ1-2, with D hard to call. This CDR3 has 18 amino acids. V was pared by 0 bases and J by 4 bases, with 22 bases between. Germline V gene data show CDR1 as SGDLS and CDR2 as YYNGEE. In nucleotides, the CDR3 is TGTGCCAGCAGCGTAGTTGCAGGTCGGAGGCCCGGGTTCTATGGCTACACCTTC. This encodes CASSVVAGRRPGFYGYTF.

The chain employs TRBV9 and TRBJ2-7; 12 bases map to TRBD2. The CDR3 is 15 amino acids. The ends lost 1 base at V and 2 bases at J; junction bases unmatched: 1. Germline V gives CDR1 SGDLS, CDR2 YYNGEE. For the CDR3, the DNA is TGTGCCAGCAGCGTACTAGCGGGAGGGCCCTACGAGCAGTACTTC. It is translated as CASSVLAGGPYEQYF.

The chain joins TRBV11-3 to TRBJ1-2, with 9 positions matching TRBD1. The germline CDR1 and CDR2 sequences are SGHNT and YENEEA. The ends lost 5 bases at V and 8 bases at J; junction bases unmatched: 18. The CDR3 consists of 17 residues. CDR3 sequence (DNA): TGTGCCAGCAGCACAGGACCTGTACAGGGGGCCTTTGAGGGCTACACCTTC. Encoded protein: CASSTGPVQGAFEGYTF.

This clone was observed a handful of times. The rearrangement uses TRBV18 and TRBJ1-2, with D uncertain. Looked up from germline, CDR1 is KGHSH and CDR2 is LQKENI. The ends were cut back, 1 base at V and 6 bases at J, with 6 bases in the middle. CDR3 length: 12 residues. The CDR3 sequence is CASSPLGDGYTF. DNA of the CDR3: TGTGCCAGCTCACCACTGGGAGATGGCTACACCTTC.

The rearrangement links TRBV19 to TRBJ2-1; 16 bases map to TRBD2. Per germline, CDR1 LNHDA and CDR2 SQIVND (reference sequence). Trimming at V came to 8 bases and at J to 0 bases, leaving 7 bases not matched to a gene. This CDR3 spans 18 amino acids. This CDR3 is CASSPGTSGRGSYNEQFF. CDR3 bases: TGTGCCAGTTCCCCCGGGACTAGCGGGAGGGGCTCCTACAATGAGCAGTTCTTC. The variable domain in full, completed from reference TRBV19 and TRBJ2-1, reads DGGITQSPKYLFRKEGQNVTLSCEQNLNHDAMYWYRQDPGQGLRLIYYSQIVNDFQKGDIAEGYSVSREKKESFPLTVTSAQKNPTAFYLCASSPGTSGRGSYNEQFFGPGTRLTVL.

The chain recombines TRBV10-3 with TRBJ2-7; 14 nucleotides line up with TRBD2. From germline, CDR1 is ENHRY and CDR2 SYGVKD. This CDR3 has 19 residues. CDR3 in amino acids: CGTHPPGQGTSGSSYEQYV. Here the CDR3 DNA reads TGTGGCACCCACCCCCCGGGACAGGGGACTAGCGGGAGCTCCTACGAGCAGTACGTC.

This sequence joins TRBV5-1 and TRBJ2-1; D ambiguous. Per the germline V gene, CDR1 is SGHRS and CDR2 is YFSETQ. This CDR3 contains 15 residues. The V end was cut by 4 bases, the J end by 4 bases, with 15 bases between. This CDR3 reads CASSPTLVGYNEQFF. For the CDR3, the DNA is TGCGCCAGCAGCCCCACCCTGGTTGGGTACAATGAGCAGTTCTTC.

The rearrangement links TRBV7-7 to TRBJ2-2, with D possibly matching TRBD2 (6 bases). Looked up from germline, CDR1 is SSHAT and CDR2 is FNYEAQ (reference sequence). The CDR3 sequence is 14 residues long. Trimming removed 4 bases from V and 6 bases from J, with 12 bases in between. The CDR3 is CASSWSTSSGELFF. The CDR3 region has the DNA TGTGCCAGCAGCTGGTCGACTAGTTCCGGGGAGCTGTTTTTT. The full variable domain, completed using reference TRBV7-7 and TRBJ2-2, is GAGVSQSPRYKVTKRGQDVTLRCDPISSHATLYWYQQALGQGPEFLTYFNYEAQPDKSGLPSDRFSAERPEGSISTLTIQRTEQRDSAMYRCASSWSTSSGELFFGEGSRLTVL.

The V and J genes are TRBV15 and TRBJ2-7, with 13 bases identical to TRBD2. CDR3 size: 15 residues. Germline V CDR1 and CDR2: LNHNV, YYDKDF (reference sequence). With V trimmed by 5 bases and J by 7 bases, 8 bases remained unmatched. In DNA, the CDR3 is TGTGCCACCAGCCCCCGGTGGGGACTAGCGGGGGAGCAGTACGTC. It translates to CATSPRWGLAGEQYV.

This clone turned up a few times. This chain joins TRBV11-2 and TRBJ2-1; 8 nucleotides match TRBD1. The CDR3 is 14 amino acids. The J segment lost 5 bases and the V segment lost 8 bases, leaving 8 bases of the junction unmatched. Germline V gives CDR1 SGHAT, CDR2 FQNNGV. CDR3 in amino acids: CASGYRGNHNEQFF. For the CDR3, the DNA is TGTGCCAGCGGATACAGGGGGAACCACAATGAGCAGTTCTTC.

This clone was found once. The chain couples TRBV29-1 to TRBJ2-3; the D is unclear. The V gene's germline CDR1 is SQVTM and CDR2 ANQGSEA. Trimming shortened V by 7 bases and J by 1 base, and 12 bases separated the two germline ends. This CDR3 region has 13 residues. The CDR3 protein is CSAPGGGTDTQYF. CDR3 bases: TGCAGCGCCCCGGGTGGGGGCACAGATACGCAGTATTTT.

This rearrangement joins TRBV5-1 to TRBJ1-1, with no clear D. The germline V gene has CDR1 SGHRS and CDR2 YFSETQ. Trimming took off 1 base at V and 0 bases at J, with 16 bases between the two ends. The CDR3 spans 17 residues. CDR3 loop: CASSLSDLAGMNTEAFF. In nucleotides, the CDR3 is TGCGCCAGCAGCTTGTCGGACCTCGCGGGGATGAACACTGAAGCTTTCTTT.

Written as DNA, the CDR3 is TGTGCCAGCAGCTATAACGGCGCGCGACGCCTACAGTCCTACGAGCAGTACTTC. Residues: CASSYNGARRLQSYEQYF. The chain carries TRBV5-4 and TRBJ2-7; D gene unclear. Germline CDR1 SGHNT, CDR2 YYREEE (reference sequence). Trimming left V 3 bases short and J 1 base short, with 23 bases between. CDR3 length equals 18 residues.

The genes are TRBV18 and TRBJ2-7; D possibly corresponds to TRBD2 (5 bases). V lost 2 bases to trimming and J lost 3 bases, with 8 bases between them. Germline CDR1 and CDR2: KGHSH and LQKENI. The length of the CDR3 is 13 residues. The CDR3 region is CASSPGEGYEQYV. The CDR3 DNA sequence: TGTGCCAGCTCACCAGGCGAGGGCTACGAGCAGTACGTC.

The gene calls are TRBV10-3 and TRBJ2-1; D gene ambiguous. The germline CDR1 and CDR2 sequences are ENHRY and SYGVKD. The CDR3 is made up of 12 amino acids. Trimming took off 10 bases at V and 3 bases at J, with 10 bases between the two ends. CDR3 sequence: CATWNSYNEQFF. Here the CDR3 DNA reads TGTGCCACGTGGAACAGCTACAATGAGCAGTTCTTC.

CDR3 amino acids: CASSFNQRETQYF. DNA for the CDR3: TGCGCCAGCAGCTTTAATCAGAGGGAGACCCAGTACTTC. The rearrangement uses TRBV5-1 and TRBJ2-5; D is uncertain. V dropped 2 bases and J dropped 5 bases, with 10 bases sitting between them. Looked up from germline, CDR1 is SGHRS and CDR2 is YFSETQ. This CDR3 has 13 amino acids.

V gene TRBV5-1 combines with J gene TRBJ2-5; either TRBD1 or TRBD2 may fit D (5 bases each). The end of the DNA fits TRBJ2-7 better, so the J call may be wrong. Looked up from germline, CDR1 is SGHRS and CDR2 is YFSETQ. This CDR3 has 14 amino acids. DNA of the CDR3: TGCGCCAGCAGCTTGGATCGGGGCCGGTACGAGCAGTACTTC. This encodes CASSLDRGRYEQYF.

The chain combines TRBV5-1 with TRBJ2-1; 9 bases map to TRBD2. CDR1 SGHRS and CDR2 YFSETQ come from the germline V gene. V was clipped by 5 bases and J by 0 bases; unmatched bases: 3. CDR3 size: 15 residues. The CDR3 sequence is CASSIAGDSYNEQFF. DNA of the CDR3: TGCGCCAGCAGTATAGCGGGAGACTCCTACAATGAGCAGTTCTTC. Full variable domain (rest looked up from reference TRBV5-1 and TRBJ2-1): KAGVTQTPRYLIKTRGQQVTLSCSPISGHRSVSWYQQTPGQGLQFLFEYFSETQRNKGNFPGRFSGRQFSNSRSEMNVSTLELGDSALYLCASSIAGDSYNEQFFGPGTRLTVL.